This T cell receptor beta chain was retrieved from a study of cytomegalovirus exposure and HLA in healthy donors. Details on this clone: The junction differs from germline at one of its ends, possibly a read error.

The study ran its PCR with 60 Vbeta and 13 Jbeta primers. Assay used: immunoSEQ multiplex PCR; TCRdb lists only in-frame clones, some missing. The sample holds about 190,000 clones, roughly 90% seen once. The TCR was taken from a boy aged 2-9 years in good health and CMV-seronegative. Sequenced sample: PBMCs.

The CDR3 spells CSSSFPDYGYTF. The DNA for the CDR3 is TGTTCCAGCAGCTTTCCCGACTATGGCTACACCTTC. The chain couples TRBV7-9 to TRBJ1-2; D not resolved. CDR1 is SEHNR, CDR2 FQNEAQ, per germline (reference sequence). The CDR3 is 12 amino acids.